These T cell receptor beta chains were read from a single sample in a study of technical replicates of blood from several donors. Repertoires were generated with immunoSEQ multiplex PCR, while TCRdb's copy carries only in-frame clones and drops some. The sample carries about 56,000 clones, approximately 92% recorded once. The specimen was PBMCs. These receptor sequences come from a human donor in good health. Some clones in this sample may be carry-over from other donors' samples. The CDR3 runs from the conserved cysteine through the conserved F or W. The D gene is left open where the match is weak. Only some rows state a clone size, as once, few, many or a class for expanded clones.

v_gene: TRBV6-5
j_gene: TRBJ2-1
abundance: .
d_gene: .
CDR3nt: TGTGCCAGCCTTTCCGAGAAGGGGACAAGGGAGCAGTTCTTC
CDR3aa: CASLSEKGTREQFF

v_gene: TRBV6-5
j_gene: TRBJ1-1
abundance: .
d_gene: .
CDR3nt: TGTGCCAGCAGTTACTACTCACAGGGGAACACTGAAGCTTTCTTT
CDR3aa: CASSYYSQGNTEAFF

v_gene: TRBV4-3
j_gene: TRBJ2-5
abundance: .
d_gene: TRBD2
CDR3nt: TGCGCCAGCAGCCAATGGTTAGCGGGAGGAGAGACCCAGTACTTC
CDR3aa: CASSQWLAGGETQYF

v_gene: TRBV2
j_gene: TRBJ2-7
abundance: .
d_gene: .
CDR3nt: TGTGCCAGCAGTGAATGGAGGGAAACCTACGAGCAGTACTTC
CDR3aa: CASSEWRETYEQYF

v_gene: TRBV27
j_gene: TRBJ2-7
abundance: .
d_gene: .
CDR3nt: TGTGCCAGCAGTTTCGTTGCGGGTAGCTCCTACGAGCAGTACTTC
CDR3aa: CASSFVAGSSYEQYF

v_gene: TRBV6-6
j_gene: TRBJ2-5
abundance: .
d_gene: .
CDR3nt: TGTGCCAGCAGACACACTCAGGGCTTACAGACCCAGTACTTC
CDR3aa: CASRHTQGLQTQYF

v_gene: TRBV10-3
j_gene: TRBJ1-2
abundance: once
d_gene: .
CDR3nt: TGTGCCGCTGCCGCACAGTCTAACTATGGCTACACCTTC
CDR3aa: CAAAAQSNYGYTF

v_gene: TRBV5-1
j_gene: TRBJ1-5
abundance: once
d_gene: .
CDR3nt: TGCGCCAGCAGGCGGGGGCAAAATCAGCCCCAGCATTTT
CDR3aa: CASRRGQNQPQHF

v_gene: TRBV5-4
j_gene: TRBJ2-3
abundance: .
d_gene: .
CDR3nt: TGTGCCAGCAGCCCCCTGGGCACAAGCACAGATACGCAGTATTTT
CDR3aa: CASSPLGTSTDTQYF

v_gene: TRBV11-2
j_gene: TRBJ2-1
abundance: .
d_gene: TRBD2
CDR3nt: TGTGCCAGCAGCCCCGGGGGGGTTTACAATGAGCAGTTCTTC
CDR3aa: CASSPGGVYNEQFF

v_gene: TRBV19
j_gene: TRBJ1-2
abundance: once
d_gene: .
CDR3nt: TGTGCCAGTAGTTCGGAGGCGTGGGGCTACACCTTC
CDR3aa: CASSSEAWGYTF

v_gene: TRBV27
j_gene: TRBJ2-7
abundance: .
d_gene: TRBD2
CDR3nt: TGTGCCAGCAGTCCTTCTTCGGGGGGTTCCTACGAGCAGTACTTC
CDR3aa: CASSPSSGGSYEQYF

v_gene: TRBV6-4
j_gene: TRBJ2-3
abundance: .
d_gene: TRBD2
CDR3nt: TGTGCCAGCAGTTTCGCAGCGGGAACAAGCACAGATACGCAGTATTTT
CDR3aa: CASSFAAGTSTDTQYF

v_gene: TRBV5-1
j_gene: TRBJ1-2
abundance: .
d_gene: TRBD1
CDR3nt: TGCGCCAGCAGCTTGGCAGTGGGACAGGGTCTTAACGGCTACACCTTC
CDR3aa: CASSLAVGQGLNGYTF

v_gene: TRBV7-2
j_gene: TRBJ2-1
abundance: once
d_gene: TRBD2
CDR3nt: TGTGCCAGCAGCTTAGTAGGCGGGGGGGCGACCTACAATGAGCAGTTCTTC
CDR3aa: CASSLVGGGATYNEQFF

v_gene: TRBV11-2
j_gene: TRBJ1-2
abundance: .
d_gene: .
CDR3nt: TGTGCCAGCAGCTTAGGGAGAAGCTATGGCTACACCTTC
CDR3aa: CASSLGRSYGYTF

v_gene: TRBV4-2
j_gene: TRBJ2-7
abundance: .
d_gene: .
CDR3nt: TGTGCCAGCAGCCAAGAGGGAAGAGGGCCCCGGGAGCAGTACTTC
CDR3aa: CASSQEGRGPREQYF

v_gene: TRBV5-4
j_gene: TRBJ2-7
abundance: .
d_gene: TRBD1
CDR3nt: TGTGCCAGCAGCCCTGACAGGGTAGTCTCTCCATGGGGGCAGTACTTC
CDR3aa: CASSPDRVVSPWGQYF

v_gene: TRBV7-3
j_gene: TRBJ2-7
abundance: .
d_gene: .
CDR3nt: TGTGCCAGCAGCAGCGGAGGACTACACTACGAGCAGTACTTC
CDR3aa: CASSSGGLHYEQYF

v_gene: TRBV11-2
j_gene: TRBJ2-7
abundance: .
d_gene: .
CDR3nt: TGTGCCAGCAGCTTCTCGCAGGGATTTGCCTACGAGCAGTACTTC
CDR3aa: CASSFSQGFAYEQYF

v_gene: TRBV6-5
j_gene: TRBJ1-1
abundance: .
d_gene: .
CDR3nt: TGTGCCAGCAGTTACTCGGAGGGAGGAGGAGCTTTCTTT
CDR3aa: CASSYSEGGGAFF

v_gene: TRBV6-5
j_gene: TRBJ2-7
abundance: .
d_gene: TRBD1
CDR3nt: TGTGCCAGCAGTTTTTCTGGGACAGGGGTCTACGAGCAGTACTTC
CDR3aa: CASSFSGTGVYEQYF

v_gene: TRBV5-1
j_gene: TRBJ1-1
abundance: .
d_gene: TRBD1
CDR3nt: TGCGCCAGCAGCTCTACAGGGGAACCGAACACTGAAGCTTTCTTT
CDR3aa: CASSSTGEPNTEAFF

v_gene: TRBV30
j_gene: TRBJ2-3
abundance: .
d_gene: .
CDR3nt: TGTGCCTGGAATTGGGGCGCGGGGACAGATACGCAGTATTTT
CDR3aa: CAWNWGAGTDTQYF

v_gene: TRBV6-4
j_gene: TRBJ2-1
abundance: .
d_gene: TRBD2
CDR3nt: TGTGCCAGCAGTGACTCTTCTAGCGGGGTTAATGAGCAGTTCTTC
CDR3aa: CASSDSSSGVNEQFF

v_gene: TRBV7-9
j_gene: TRBJ2-7
abundance: .
d_gene: TRBD2
CDR3nt: TGTGCCAGCAGCAAATCGGGACTAGCGGACGAGCAGTACTTC
CDR3aa: CASSKSGLADEQYF

v_gene: TRBV7-9
j_gene: TRBJ1-1
abundance: .
d_gene: .
CDR3nt: TGTGCCACCAGGACACCCTCGAACACTGAAGCTTTCTTT
CDR3aa: CATRTPSNTEAFF

v_gene: TRBV1
j_gene: TRBJ2-3
abundance: .
d_gene: .
CDR3nt: TGCACCAGCAGCAGCCAGCGGACTAGGGCAGATACGCAGTATTTT
CDR3aa: CTSSSQRTRADTQYF

v_gene: TRBV7-3
j_gene: TRBJ2-4
abundance: .
d_gene: .
CDR3nt: TGTGCCAGCAGTGGGGGCGGTTCGGGCATTCAGTACTTC
CDR3aa: CASSGGGSGIQYF

v_gene: TRBV29-1
j_gene: TRBJ1-1
abundance: .
d_gene: .
CDR3nt: TGCAGCGTTGAAACGGGTCGTGAAGCTTTCTTT
CDR3aa: CSVETGREAFF

v_gene: TRBV4-3
j_gene: TRBJ2-1
abundance: .
d_gene: TRBD2
CDR3nt: TGCGCCAGCAGCCAAGACTCGGGGTCTAGCGGGGGCATTGTAGATGAGCAGTTCTTC
CDR3aa: CASSQDSGSSGGIVDEQFF

v_gene: TRBV10-2
j_gene: TRBJ2-7
abundance: .
d_gene: TRBD2
CDR3nt: TGCGCCAGCAGTTCCTCTAAGTTCAAAGCGGGGATCGACTCCTACGAGCAGTACTTC
CDR3aa: CASSSSKFKAGIDSYEQYF

v_gene: TRBV7-2
j_gene: TRBJ2-1
abundance: .
d_gene: TRBD2
CDR3nt: TGTGCCAGCAGCCCAGCGGGGGGCCACAATGAGCAGTTCTTC
CDR3aa: CASSPAGGHNEQFF

v_gene: TRBV5-1
j_gene: TRBJ2-7
abundance: once
d_gene: TRBD2
CDR3nt: TGCGCCAGCGGCCAATTAGCGGGAGAACGCTACGAGCAGTACTTC
CDR3aa: CASGQLAGERYEQYF

v_gene: TRBV10-3
j_gene: TRBJ2-1
abundance: .
d_gene: .
CDR3nt: TGTGCCATCAGTGAAAGTCGCGGGCGATCCAACAATGAGCAGTTCTTC
CDR3aa: CAISESRGRSNNEQFF

v_gene: TRBV5-4
j_gene: TRBJ2-1
abundance: .
d_gene: .
CDR3nt: TGTGCCAGCAGCTTGGGACTAGGAGAAACCAATGAGCAGTTCTTC
CDR3aa: CASSLGLGETNEQFF

v_gene: TRBV4-2
j_gene: TRBJ2-6
abundance: once
d_gene: TRBD2
CDR3nt: TGTGCCAGCAGCCCGGGGGGCTCTGGGGCCAACGTCCTGACTTTC
CDR3aa: CASSPGGSGANVLTF

v_gene: TRBV7-2
j_gene: TRBJ1-2
abundance: .
d_gene: .
CDR3nt: TGTGCCAGCAGCCCCATGAGCGGGGGCAGTCATGGCTACACCTTC
CDR3aa: CASSPMSGGSHGYTF

v_gene: TRBV6-4
j_gene: TRBJ1-1
abundance: once
d_gene: TRBD1
CDR3nt: TGTGCCAGCAGCCCCGGGACAGGCAACACTGAAGCTTTCTTT
CDR3aa: CASSPGTGNTEAFF

v_gene: TRBV6-5
j_gene: TRBJ1-1
abundance: .
d_gene: TRBD1
CDR3nt: TGTGCAACGCTTTTCCAGGGGGCGAACACTGAAGCTTTCTTT
CDR3aa: CATLFQGANTEAFF

v_gene: TRBV7-8
j_gene: TRBJ2-7
abundance: .
d_gene: TRBD1
CDR3nt: TGTGCCAGCAGCCACGCGACAGGGAGATTCTTGTACGAGCAGTACTTC
CDR3aa: CASSHATGRFLYEQYF

v_gene: TRBV13
j_gene: TRBJ2-1
abundance: .
d_gene: .
CDR3nt: TGTGCCAGCAGCTTCGACTATCTTCCCGGCGGAGGGGCGAATGAGCAGTTCTTC
CDR3aa: CASSFDYLPGGGANEQFF

v_gene: TRBV2
j_gene: TRBJ1-2
abundance: .
d_gene: TRBD1
CDR3nt: TGTGCCAGCAGACCGGGACAGGGGGGCTACACCTTC
CDR3aa: CASRPGQGGYTF

v_gene: TRBV30
j_gene: TRBJ2-2
abundance: .
d_gene: .
CDR3nt: TGTGCCTGGAGTGTATTAGGGACTCCGAATACCGGGGAGCTGTTTTTT
CDR3aa: CAWSVLGTPNTGELFF

v_gene: TRBV7-9
j_gene: TRBJ2-7
abundance: .
d_gene: TRBD2
CDR3nt: TGTGCCAGCAGCATGGCTAGCGGAGCGACCTACGAGCAGTACTTC
CDR3aa: CASSMASGATYEQYF

v_gene: TRBV7-2
j_gene: TRBJ2-7
abundance: .
d_gene: TRBD2
CDR3nt: TGTGCCAGCAGCTTACAGCGGGGGACCACCTACGAGCAGTACTTC
CDR3aa: CASSLQRGTTYEQYF

v_gene: TRBV4-3
j_gene: TRBJ2-2
abundance: .
d_gene: TRBD2
CDR3nt: TGCGCCAGCAGCCAAGGTGGGCGGGAGTTGTACACCGGGGAGCTGTTTTTT
CDR3aa: CASSQGGRELYTGELFF

v_gene: TRBV5-1
j_gene: TRBJ1-6
abundance: few
d_gene: TRBD1
CDR3nt: TGCGCCAGCAGCGAAATGGGACAGGTGGAGTCACCCCTCCACTTT
CDR3aa: CASSEMGQVESPLHF

v_gene: TRBV11-1
j_gene: TRBJ1-6
abundance: .
d_gene: TRBD1
CDR3nt: TGTGCCAGCAGCTTAGACAGGGGTCATTCACCCCTCCACTTT
CDR3aa: CASSLDRGHSPLHF

v_gene: TRBV5-1
j_gene: TRBJ2-5
abundance: .
d_gene: TRBD2
CDR3nt: TGCGCCAGCACCACTTGGAGGCTAGCGGAAGCCCAAGAGACCCAGTACTTC
CDR3aa: CASTTWRLAEAQETQYF

v_gene: TRBV4-3
j_gene: TRBJ2-1
abundance: .
d_gene: TRBD1
CDR3nt: TGCGCCAGCAGCCAAGGACAGGGGGCCCACAATGAGCAGTTCTTC
CDR3aa: CASSQGQGAHNEQFF

v_gene: TRBV4-3
j_gene: TRBJ1-1
abundance: .
d_gene: TRBD1
CDR3nt: TGCGCCAGCAGCCAGGAACTCGGGACAGCGGCCACTGAAGCTTTCTTT
CDR3aa: CASSQELGTAATEAFF

v_gene: TRBV7-3
j_gene: TRBJ1-1
abundance: .
d_gene: .
CDR3nt: TGTGCCAGCAGCTTAACGCGGGGGAACACTGAAGCTTTCTTT
CDR3aa: CASSLTRGNTEAFF